What follows are 4 T cell receptor beta chains derived from one specimen sequenced in a study of T-cell reconstitution after alpha-beta-depleted transplantation in children. Unique molecular identifiers were incorporated during preparation of the TCRbeta library. TCRdb reprocessed the PCR reads via MiXCR and lists one record per CDR3 protein. This sample has about 980,000 distinct CDR3 sequences, with roughly 29% found just once. The specimen comprised PBMCs, mostly from graft donor cells, sampled 360 days after TCRalphabeta/CD19-depleted stem cell transplant. These TCRs come from a boy younger than two who had a stem cell transplant for SCID, so the T cells may come from the graft donor.

This clonotype was seen only a few times. The J gene is TRBJ1-4, the V gene TRBV29-1; D possibly corresponds to TRBD1 (5 bases). This CDR3 spans 13 amino acids. The germline V gene has CDR1 SQVTM and CDR2 ANQGSEA. V lost 7 bases and J lost 6, with 15 bases in between. The CDR3 sequence: CSARTRGYEKLFF. CDR3 DNA sequence: TGCAGCGCAAGGACAAGGGGATATGAAAAACTGTTTTTT.

This chain connects TRBV14 to TRBJ1-2; TRBD1 matches 10 bases. The CDR3 loop spans 19 amino acids. V gave up 1 base and J gave up 2 bases; unmatched junction bases: 13. CDR1 SGHDN and CDR2 FVKESK come from the germline V gene. The CDR3 region is CASSQVDRGRPVPNYGYTF. The CDR3 DNA sequence: TGTGCCAGCAGCCAAGTCGACAGGGGGCGCCCAGTCCCCAACTATGGCTACACCTTC.

This clonotype was counted between two and nine times. The J gene is TRBJ2-1, the V gene TRBV4-2; TRBD1 or TRBD2 may be the D gene (5 bases each). V was shortened by 4 bases and J by 5 bases, with 18 bases between the two germline ends. The V gene's germline CDR1 is LGHNA and CDR2 YNFKEQ. The CDR3 extends over 16 amino acids. DNA for the CDR3: TGTGCCAGCAGCCCTTCGCCCGGGACCAGCGACAATGAGCAGTTCTTC. Its translation: CASSPSPGTSDNEQFF.

This clonotype came up many times. This chain links TRBV12-3 or TRBV12-4 with TRBJ1-2, with 8 bases fitting TRBD1. V dropped 6 bases and J dropped 6; count of bases not matched to a gene: 6. The CDR3 contains 13 residues. The CDR3 sequence: CASSLGQGNGYTF. The CDR3 bases are TGTGCCAGCAGCCTCGGACAGGGAAATGGCTACACCTTC.